This is a list of T cell receptor beta chains from one sample in a study of T cells in Graves' hyperthyroidism and ophthalmopathy. Using its own MiXCR run on the multiplex PCR reads, TCRdb lists one record per CDR3 protein. The sample lists approximately 400,000 distinct CDR3 sequences, approximately 14% seen once, with around a quarter in the top ten. Input material: blood. All receptors derive from a woman under 30 with Graves' hyperthyroidism that later progressed to Graves' ophthalmopathy. CDR3s include the opening cysteine and the closing phenylalanine or tryptophan. The order of the fields is V gene, D gene, J gene, clone size, CDR3 protein, CDR3 DNA. A D gene is named only where the DNA matches it firmly. For some rows the clone size is stated as once, few or many, or as a class when expanded; others skip it.

TRBV7-2	-	TRBJ1-4	-	CASSLARTSTNEKLFF	TGTGCCAGCAGCTTAGCTCGAACCTCAACTAATGAAAAACTGTTTTTT
TRBV12-3/TRBV12-4	TRBD2	TRBJ2-1	-	CAVGAGVWNEQFF	TGTGCCGTGGGAGCGGGAGTTTGGAATGAGCAGTTCTTC
TRBV20-1	TRBD2	TRBJ2-1	few	CSARGGSGTNEQFF	TGCAGTGCTAGAGGTGGTAGCGGGACCAATGAGCAGTTCTTC
TRBV5-1	-	TRBJ1-2	many	CASSLANNYGYTF	TGCGCCAGCAGCTTGGCCAATAACTATGGCTACACCTTC
TRBV10-3	-	TRBJ2-1	many	CAISRPGAGEQFF	TGTGCCATCAGCCGACCAGGGGCCGGTGAGCAGTTCTTC
TRBV27	-	TRBJ1-1	-	CASSSLGGRVNTEAFF	TGTGCCAGCAGTTCACTTGGAGGGAGGGTGAACACTGAAGCTTTCTTT
TRBV7-2	-	TRBJ2-1	-	CASSRMVSSYNEQFF	TGTGCCAGCAGCCGGATGGTTAGCTCCTACAATGAGCAGTTCTTC
TRBV20-1	-	TRBJ2-1	-	CSARDVSSYNDQFF	TGCAGTGCTAGAGATGTTAGCTCCTACAATGATCAGTTCTTC
TRBV6-5	TRBD2	TRBJ2-7	-	CASSTSLAGSYEQYF	TGTGCCAGCAGTACTAGTCTAGCGGGTTCCTACGAGCAGTACTTC
TRBV5-5	TRBD1	TRBJ2-5	-	CASSRALGQPEETQYF	TGTGCCAGCAGCCGGGCCTTGGGACAGCCCGAAGAGACCCAGTACTTC
TRBV28	-	TRBJ2-2	many	CASSLSARGRDTGELFF	TGTGCCAGCAGTTTATCAGCCAGGGGGAGGGACACCGGGGAGCTGTTTTTT
TRBV7-9	TRBD1	TRBJ1-2	few	CASSRPGQEYYGYTF	TGTGCCAGCAGCCGACCGGGACAGGAATATTATGGCTACACCTTC
TRBV19	-	TRBJ2-1	few	CASSTQRTVPNEQFF	TGTGCCAGTAGTACCCAGCGGACCGTTCCGAATGAGCAGTTCTTC
TRBV12-3/TRBV12-4	-	TRBJ2-5	many	CASSPSIVKETQYF	TGTGCCAGCAGCCCCAGTATTGTTAAAGAGACCCAGTACTTC
TRBV20-1	TRBD1	TRBJ2-7	-	CSARPGTGGYEQYF	TGCAGTGCTAGACCAGGGACAGGGGGGTACGAGCAGTACTTC
TRBV28	TRBD2	TRBJ2-3	many	CASSFAGGRDTQYF	TGTGCCAGCAGTTTCGCGGGCGGGAGGGATACGCAGTATTTT
TRBV7-9	TRBD2	TRBJ2-1	many	CASSLGGRGDNEQFF	TGTGCCAGCAGCTTAGGCGGGAGAGGGGACAATGAGCAGTTCTTC
TRBV12-3/TRBV12-4	-	TRBJ2-1	-	CASSLSRDPGFF	TGTGCCAGCAGTTTATCTCGTGATCCGGGTTTCTTC